A selection of T cell receptor beta chains follows, all from one sample in a study of response to subunit inactivated influenza vaccine. TCRdb analysed the RT-PCR reads with MiXCR anew, one entry per CDR3 protein. The sample includes more than 600,000 distinct CDR3 sequences, about 18% seen only once; the top ten take 9.5% to 13%. Specimen: PBMCs from blood, collected 4 to 6 days after vaccination. These receptors all stem from a man aged 50 to 59 who received an inactivated influenza vaccine. Each CDR3 is given with its conserved first and last residue. The order of the fields is J gene, V gene, D gene, clone size, CDR3 DNA, CDR3 protein. A D gene is named only where the DNA matches it firmly. Expanded clones are given a class, and other clones once, few, many or no size at all.

j_gene: TRBJ2-1; v_gene: TRBV20-1; d_gene: TRBD1; abundance: .; CDR3nt: TGCAGTGCTGGCGACAGGGGGCAGTTCTTC; CDR3aa: CSAGDRGQFF
j_gene: TRBJ2-1; v_gene: TRBV10-3; d_gene: .; abundance: many; CDR3nt: TGTGCCATCAGTGAGGACCGCTACAATGAGCAGTTCTTC; CDR3aa: CAISEDRYNEQFF
j_gene: TRBJ2-2; v_gene: TRBV10-3; d_gene: TRBD2; abundance: .; CDR3nt: TGTGCCATCAGTCGGGAGGACACCGGGGAGCTGTTTTTT; CDR3aa: CAISREDTGELFF
j_gene: TRBJ2-3; v_gene: TRBV12-3/TRBV12-4; d_gene: .; abundance: .; CDR3nt: TGTGCCAGCAGTGGTGGGTGGACTCCAGACCGGGATACGCAGTATTTT; CDR3aa: CASSGGWTPDRDTQYF
j_gene: TRBJ2-6; v_gene: TRBV10-3; d_gene: .; abundance: few; CDR3nt: TGTGCCATCAGTGGGACAGTGTCTGGGGCCAACGTCCTGACTTTC; CDR3aa: CAISGTVSGANVLTF
j_gene: TRBJ2-3; v_gene: TRBV20-1; d_gene: .; abundance: few; CDR3nt: TGCAGTGCTAGAGATGGGGGGAGACCTAGCACAGATACGCAGTATTTT; CDR3aa: CSARDGGRPSTDTQYF
j_gene: TRBJ2-1; v_gene: TRBV7-2; d_gene: TRBD1; abundance: few; CDR3nt: TGTGCCAGCAGCTTCGGACAGGGAGGAGACAATGAGCAGTTCTTC; CDR3aa: CASSFGQGGDNEQFF
j_gene: TRBJ1-5; v_gene: TRBV10-3; d_gene: .; abundance: .; CDR3nt: TGTGCCATCAGACCTCTAGCCAATCAGGGACCCCACCACCCCAGGAATAGCAATCAGCCCCAGCATTTT; CDR3aa: CAIRPLANQGPHHPRNSNQPQHF
j_gene: TRBJ2-7; v_gene: TRBV12-3/TRBV12-4; d_gene: .; abundance: .; CDR3nt: TGTGCCAGCAGTTTACAGGGGGAGGCCGAGCAGTACTTC; CDR3aa: CASSLQGEAEQYF
j_gene: TRBJ2-5; v_gene: TRBV6-1; d_gene: .; abundance: .; CDR3nt: TGTGCCAGCAGTGAACTGCCCACACCCAAAGAGACCCAGTACTTC; CDR3aa: CASSELPTPKETQYF
j_gene: TRBJ2-6; v_gene: TRBV7-8; d_gene: .; abundance: .; CDR3nt: TGTGCCAGCAGCTTAGTCGTGAGGTTTTCTGGGGCCAACGTCCTGACTTTC; CDR3aa: CASSLVVRFSGANVLTF
j_gene: TRBJ2-7; v_gene: TRBV12-3/TRBV12-4; d_gene: .; abundance: many; CDR3nt: TGTGCCAGCAGTTTTGGGGGCCAGTCCTACGAGCAGTACTTC; CDR3aa: CASSFGGQSYEQYF
j_gene: TRBJ2-1; v_gene: TRBV4-2; d_gene: TRBD1; abundance: .; CDR3nt: TGTGCCAGCAGCCAAGAGGGACAGGTGGCATACAATGAGCAGTTCTTC; CDR3aa: CASSQEGQVAYNEQFF
j_gene: TRBJ2-7; v_gene: TRBV10-3; d_gene: .; abundance: few; CDR3nt: TGTGCCATCAGTCCACCCCGCCTCCCTCCCGAGCAGTACTTC; CDR3aa: CAISPPRLPPEQYF
j_gene: TRBJ2-7; v_gene: TRBV20-1; d_gene: TRBD2; abundance: few; CDR3nt: TGCAGTGCTTGGAGGTTGGCGGGAGCCTACGAGCAGTACTTC; CDR3aa: CSAWRLAGAYEQYF
j_gene: TRBJ2-7; v_gene: TRBV25-1; d_gene: TRBD1; abundance: many; CDR3nt: TGTGCCAGCAGCAAACAGGGGAGCTACGAGCAGTACTTC; CDR3aa: CASSKQGSYEQYF
j_gene: TRBJ2-1; v_gene: TRBV11-1; d_gene: TRBD1; abundance: .; CDR3nt: TGTGCCAGCAGCAAGACCTGGGACAGGGTGGCGATGCGCGATGAGCAGTTCTTC; CDR3aa: CASSKTWDRVAMRDEQFF
j_gene: TRBJ1-5; v_gene: TRBV12-3/TRBV12-4; d_gene: .; abundance: few; CDR3nt: TGTGCCAGTCTCAGGGGTTTGAATCAGCCCCAGCATTTT; CDR3aa: CASLRGLNQPQHF
j_gene: TRBJ1-2; v_gene: TRBV7-2; d_gene: .; abundance: .; CDR3nt: TGTGCCAGCAGCTTAGACTCAGGGGCCTATGGCTACACCTTC; CDR3aa: CASSLDSGAYGYTF
j_gene: TRBJ2-5; v_gene: TRBV29-1; d_gene: .; abundance: .; CDR3nt: TGCAGCGTTGACCTCTCGGAGACCCAGTACTTC; CDR3aa: CSVDLSETQYF
j_gene: TRBJ2-5; v_gene: TRBV28; d_gene: TRBD1; abundance: .; CDR3nt: TGTGCGATCGGGACAGGGGGAAGGGAGACCCAGTACTTC; CDR3aa: CAIGTGGRETQYF
j_gene: TRBJ2-1; v_gene: TRBV24-1; d_gene: .; abundance: few; CDR3nt: TGTGCCACCAGTGATGGCCAAAAGGGCAATGAGCAGTTCTTC; CDR3aa: CATSDGQKGNEQFF
j_gene: TRBJ2-5; v_gene: TRBV7-7; d_gene: .; abundance: .; CDR3nt: TGTGCTAGCAGCCCTGGGCGAGGGCAGGGCCGAGAGACCCAGTACTTC; CDR3aa: CASSPGRGQGRETQYF
j_gene: TRBJ1-3; v_gene: TRBV7-6; d_gene: .; abundance: few; CDR3nt: TGTGCCAGCAGCAAAGCTGGAAACACCATATATTTT; CDR3aa: CASSKAGNTIYF
j_gene: TRBJ2-7; v_gene: TRBV5-6; d_gene: .; abundance: many; CDR3nt: TGTGCCAGCAGCTTGTCACAGTACTACGAGCAGTACTTC; CDR3aa: CASSLSQYYEQYF
j_gene: TRBJ2-7; v_gene: TRBV7-2; d_gene: TRBD1; abundance: few; CDR3nt: TGTGCCAGCAGCTTAAATAACCAGGGGGCTAGGTACGAGCAGTACTTC; CDR3aa: CASSLNNQGARYEQYF
j_gene: TRBJ2-5; v_gene: TRBV10-1; d_gene: .; abundance: few; CDR3nt: TGCGCCAGCAGTGAGACATTAGGACTCCAGACCCAGTACTTC; CDR3aa: CASSETLGLQTQYF
j_gene: TRBJ2-1; v_gene: TRBV4-3; d_gene: .; abundance: .; CDR3nt: TGCGCCAGCAGCGAGCAGGGCTACAATGAGCAGTTCTTC; CDR3aa: CASSEQGYNEQFF
j_gene: TRBJ2-7; v_gene: TRBV6-2/TRBV6-3; d_gene: TRBD2; abundance: few; CDR3nt: TGTGCCAGCAGTTACGTCGGGGGGACCTACGAGCAGTACTTC; CDR3aa: CASSYVGGTYEQYF
j_gene: TRBJ2-1; v_gene: TRBV28; d_gene: .; abundance: few; CDR3nt: TGTGCCAGCAGGACGTCAGATTACGGGAATGAGCAGTTCTTC; CDR3aa: CASRTSDYGNEQFF
j_gene: TRBJ1-6; v_gene: TRBV12-3/TRBV12-4; d_gene: .; abundance: few; CDR3nt: TGTGCCAGCAGTTCCGCCCCCGGGCTCCTCCACTTT; CDR3aa: CASSSAPGLLHF
j_gene: TRBJ2-1; v_gene: TRBV20-1; d_gene: TRBD2; abundance: few; CDR3nt: TGCAGTGCCAACCTAGCGGGAGATTACAATGAGCAGTTCTTC; CDR3aa: CSANLAGDYNEQFF
j_gene: TRBJ2-2; v_gene: TRBV28; d_gene: .; abundance: few; CDR3nt: TGTGCCAGCAGTTTTGCCCTTACCGGGGAGCTGTTTTTT; CDR3aa: CASSFALTGELFF
j_gene: TRBJ1-1; v_gene: TRBV20-1; d_gene: .; abundance: many; CDR3nt: TGCAGTGCTCTCCCCGCTTCAAAGCGGACTGAAGCTTTCTTT; CDR3aa: CSALPASKRTEAFF
j_gene: TRBJ2-5; v_gene: TRBV6-1; d_gene: TRBD2; abundance: few; CDR3nt: TGTGCCAGCAGTGAAGCAACTAGCGGGCAACAAGAGACCCAGTACTTC; CDR3aa: CASSEATSGQQETQYF
j_gene: TRBJ2-3; v_gene: TRBV24-1; d_gene: TRBD1; abundance: once; CDR3nt: TGTGCCACCAGTGATTCACCCGGGACAGGGGTTAGCACAGATACGCAGTATTTT; CDR3aa: CATSDSPGTGVSTDTQYF
j_gene: TRBJ2-5; v_gene: TRBV20-1; d_gene: TRBD2; abundance: few; CDR3nt: TGCAGTGCTAGCGGGACTAGCGGCGCACAAGAGACCCAGTACTTC; CDR3aa: CSASGTSGAQETQYF
j_gene: TRBJ1-2; v_gene: TRBV2; d_gene: TRBD1; abundance: few; CDR3nt: TGTGCCAGCAGTCCGGGACAGGGTAGTAGCTACACCTTC; CDR3aa: CASSPGQGSSYTF
j_gene: TRBJ2-1; v_gene: TRBV5-8; d_gene: TRBD2; abundance: .; CDR3nt: TGTGCCAGCAGCTCCCAAGGGACTAGCGGGAGTTTCTACAATGAGCAGTTCTTC; CDR3aa: CASSSQGTSGSFYNEQFF
j_gene: TRBJ2-7; v_gene: TRBV27; d_gene: .; abundance: few; CDR3nt: TGTGCCAGCACTACCGGGATGTCCTACGAGCAGTACTTC; CDR3aa: CASTTGMSYEQYF
j_gene: TRBJ2-1; v_gene: TRBV11-2; d_gene: TRBD2; abundance: .; CDR3nt: TGTGCCAGCAGCTTACAAGAGAGATTCACCAGCGGGGGGGCCTACAATGAGCAGTTCTTC; CDR3aa: CASSLQERFTSGGAYNEQFF
j_gene: TRBJ1-3; v_gene: TRBV7-9; d_gene: .; abundance: .; CDR3nt: TGTGCCAGCGGGTTTGGAAACACCATATATTTT; CDR3aa: CASGFGNTIYF
j_gene: TRBJ2-1; v_gene: TRBV20-1; d_gene: .; abundance: many; CDR3nt: TGCAGTGCTGGCGGACTTGCTTGGGGTGAGCAGTTCTTC; CDR3aa: CSAGGLAWGEQFF
j_gene: TRBJ2-7; v_gene: TRBV29-1; d_gene: .; abundance: few; CDR3nt: TGCAGCGTTTCCGCGGCAGACACCTACGAGCAGTACTTC; CDR3aa: CSVSAADTYEQYF
j_gene: TRBJ2-1; v_gene: TRBV5-1; d_gene: TRBD2; abundance: few; CDR3nt: TGCGCCAGCAGCTTGGCTAGCGGGAAGTACAATGAGCAGTTCTTC; CDR3aa: CASSLASGKYNEQFF
j_gene: TRBJ1-5; v_gene: TRBV15; d_gene: .; abundance: .; CDR3nt: TGTGCCACCAGCAGAGATTTACTCGGTTATCAGCCCCAGCATTTT; CDR3aa: CATSRDLLGYQPQHF
j_gene: TRBJ2-1; v_gene: TRBV29-1; d_gene: TRBD2; abundance: .; CDR3nt: TGCAGCGTTGAAGTTAGGCGGGAGAATCCCAATGAGCAGTTCTTC; CDR3aa: CSVEVRRENPNEQFF
j_gene: TRBJ2-5; v_gene: TRBV12-3/TRBV12-4; d_gene: .; abundance: many; CDR3nt: TGTGCCAGCAGTCTCAGGGTGCCGGAGACCCAGTACTTC; CDR3aa: CASSLRVPETQYF
j_gene: TRBJ2-1; v_gene: TRBV4-2; d_gene: TRBD2; abundance: few; CDR3nt: TGTGCCAGCAGCCAAGATCAAGAGCGGGAGTCCTCATGGGAGCAGTTCTTC; CDR3aa: CASSQDQERESSWEQFF
j_gene: TRBJ2-7; v_gene: TRBV13; d_gene: .; abundance: .; CDR3nt: TGTGCCAGCAGCTCTGGACTAACCTACGAGCAGTACTTC; CDR3aa: CASSSGLTYEQYF
j_gene: TRBJ1-6; v_gene: TRBV5-1; d_gene: .; abundance: few; CDR3nt: TGCGCCAGCAGCGAACAGGACTATAATTCACCCCTCCACTTT; CDR3aa: CASSEQDYNSPLHF
j_gene: TRBJ1-2; v_gene: TRBV5-6; d_gene: TRBD1; abundance: few; CDR3nt: TGTGCCAGCAGCTTGGGGACAGGGTCCTATGGCTACACCTTC; CDR3aa: CASSLGTGSYGYTF
j_gene: TRBJ2-1; v_gene: TRBV24-1; d_gene: TRBD1; abundance: many; CDR3nt: TGTGCCGGTCTAGGGGACAGGGGATTTAATGAGCAGTTCTTC; CDR3aa: CAGLGDRGFNEQFF
j_gene: TRBJ2-7; v_gene: TRBV4-3; d_gene: .; abundance: .; CDR3nt: TGCGCCAGCAGCCAAGACCTTGTCTCCTACGAGCAGTACTTC; CDR3aa: CASSQDLVSYEQYF
j_gene: TRBJ1-3; v_gene: TRBV5-8; d_gene: TRBD1; abundance: few; CDR3nt: TGTGCCAGCAGCCGAGGACAGGGGGCTGGAAACACCATATATTTT; CDR3aa: CASSRGQGAGNTIYF
j_gene: TRBJ2-7; v_gene: TRBV20-1; d_gene: TRBD2; abundance: few; CDR3nt: TGCAGTGCTTGGCGGGAGGGCCTCTACGAGCAGTACTTC; CDR3aa: CSAWREGLYEQYF
j_gene: TRBJ2-5; v_gene: TRBV12-3/TRBV12-4; d_gene: .; abundance: .; CDR3nt: TGTGCCAGCAGCCACGGGCAGACCCAGTACTTC; CDR3aa: CASSHGQTQYF
j_gene: TRBJ2-2; v_gene: TRBV6-1; d_gene: .; abundance: .; CDR3nt: TGTGCCAGCAGTGATTGGACTCCTTCAGCCGGGGAGCTGTTTTTT; CDR3aa: CASSDWTPSAGELFF
j_gene: TRBJ2-6; v_gene: TRBV27; d_gene: .; abundance: few; CDR3nt: TGTGCCAGCAGTTTATCGCAAATGTCTGGGGCCAACGTCCTGACTTTC; CDR3aa: CASSLSQMSGANVLTF
j_gene: TRBJ2-5; v_gene: TRBV20-1; d_gene: .; abundance: .; CDR3nt: TGCAGTGCAAAACGGGGGCAGAGAGAGACCCAGTACTTC; CDR3aa: CSAKRGQRETQYF